Below, 3 T cell receptor beta chains from the same sample are listed, as sequenced in a study of technical replicates of blood from a handful of donors. Method: immunoSEQ multiplex PCR; TCRdb's copy keeps in-frame clones and lacks some. The profile shows approximately 78,000 clones, around 95% of them singletons. Sequencing was performed on T cells isolated from PBMCs. These receptors originate from a human donor in good health.

The chain is built from TRBV4-1 and TRBJ2-7; the match to TRBD1 covers 11 bases. Per the germline V gene, CDR1 is MGHRA and CDR2 is YSYEKL. The CDR3 length is 14 residues. The J segment lost 9 bases and the V segment lost 2 bases, leaving 6 bases of the junction unmatched. The CDR3, as DNA: TGCGCCAGCAGCCAACCCGGGACAGGGGGTGGGCAGTACTTC. As protein: CASSQPGTGGGQYF.

The chain joins TRBV9 to TRBJ1-2; TRBD1 matches 12 bases. The germline V gene encodes CDR1 SGDLS and CDR2 YYNGEE. The CDR3 totals 18 residues. J was trimmed by 8 bases and V by 0 bases; bases with no gene match: 14. CDR3 residues: CASSVGTGTGGLLGGYTF. The CDR3 coding sequence is TGTGCCAGCAGCGTAGGGACCGGGACAGGGGGCCTCCTGGGGGGCTACACCTTC.

This clone was seen only once. The V call is TRBV5-1, the J call TRBJ2-4; tentative D call: TRBD2 (6 bases). Germline V gene sequence: CDR1 SGHRS, CDR2 YFSETQ. This CDR3 region has 15 residues. Trimming removed 0 bases from V and 3 bases from J, with 10 bases in between. CDR3 coding DNA: TGCGCCAGCAGCTTGGTCTCAGCGGGCAAAAACATTCAGTACTTC. It encodes CASSLVSAGKNIQYF.